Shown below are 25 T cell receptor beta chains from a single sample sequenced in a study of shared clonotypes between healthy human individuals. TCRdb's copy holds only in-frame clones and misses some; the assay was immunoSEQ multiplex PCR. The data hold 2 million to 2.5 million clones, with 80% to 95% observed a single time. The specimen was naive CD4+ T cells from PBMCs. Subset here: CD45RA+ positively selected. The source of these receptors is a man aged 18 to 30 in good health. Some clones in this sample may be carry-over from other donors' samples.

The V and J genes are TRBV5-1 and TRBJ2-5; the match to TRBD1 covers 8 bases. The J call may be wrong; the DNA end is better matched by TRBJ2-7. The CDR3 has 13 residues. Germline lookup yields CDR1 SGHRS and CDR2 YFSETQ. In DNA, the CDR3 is TGCGCCAGCAGACCAGCAGGGGGCCACGAGCAGTACTTC. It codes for CASRPAGGHEQYF.

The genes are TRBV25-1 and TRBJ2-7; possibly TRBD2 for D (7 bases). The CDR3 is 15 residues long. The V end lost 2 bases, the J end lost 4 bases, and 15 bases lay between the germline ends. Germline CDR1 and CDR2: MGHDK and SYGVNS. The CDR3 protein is CASSEGRGKWYEQYF. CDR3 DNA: TGTGCCAGCAGTGAAGGGAGGGGGAAATGGTACGAGCAGTACTTC.

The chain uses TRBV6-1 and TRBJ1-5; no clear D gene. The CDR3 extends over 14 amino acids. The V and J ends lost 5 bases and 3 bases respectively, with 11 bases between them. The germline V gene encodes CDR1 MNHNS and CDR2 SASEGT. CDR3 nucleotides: TGTGCCAGCAGTTTCAGCCAGTTCAATCAGCCCCAGCATTTT. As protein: CASSFSQFNQPQHF.

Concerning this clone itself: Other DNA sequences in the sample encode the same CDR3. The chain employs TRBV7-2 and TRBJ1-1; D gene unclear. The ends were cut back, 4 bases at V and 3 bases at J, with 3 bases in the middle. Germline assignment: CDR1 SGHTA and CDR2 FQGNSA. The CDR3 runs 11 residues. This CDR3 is CASSSDTEAFF. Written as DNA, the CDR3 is TGTGCCAGCAGCTCGGACACTGAAGCTTTCTTT.

CDR3 bases: TGTGCCAGTCCCGGTGGGCTAGCCTACAATGAGCAGTTCTTC. Protein sequence: CASPGGLAYNEQFF. The V gene is TRBV6-5, the J gene TRBJ2-1; D is unclear. CDR1 and CDR2 (germline): MNHEY, SVGAGI. Trimming removed 9 bases at V and 2 bases at J, with 14 bases between. The CDR3 is made up of 14 amino acids.

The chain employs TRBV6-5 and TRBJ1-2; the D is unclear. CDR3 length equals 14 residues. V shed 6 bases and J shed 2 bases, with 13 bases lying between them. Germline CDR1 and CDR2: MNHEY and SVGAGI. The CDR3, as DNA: TGTGCCAGCAGCAGACTTACGGGGAACTATGGCTACACCTTC. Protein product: CASSRLTGNYGYTF.

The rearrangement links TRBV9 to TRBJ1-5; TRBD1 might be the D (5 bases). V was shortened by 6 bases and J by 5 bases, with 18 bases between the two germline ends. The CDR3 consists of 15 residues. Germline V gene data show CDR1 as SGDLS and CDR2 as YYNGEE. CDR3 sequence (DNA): TGTGCCAGCACCCAGGATGGGGCTGCCGATCAGCCCCAGCATTTT. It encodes CASTQDGAADQPQHF.

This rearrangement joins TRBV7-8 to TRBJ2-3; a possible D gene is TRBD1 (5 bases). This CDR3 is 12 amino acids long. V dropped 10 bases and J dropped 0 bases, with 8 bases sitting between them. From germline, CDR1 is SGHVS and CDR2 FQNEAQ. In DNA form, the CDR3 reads TGTGCCACCAAGGGGAGCACAGATACGCAGTATTTT. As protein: CATKGSTDTQYF.

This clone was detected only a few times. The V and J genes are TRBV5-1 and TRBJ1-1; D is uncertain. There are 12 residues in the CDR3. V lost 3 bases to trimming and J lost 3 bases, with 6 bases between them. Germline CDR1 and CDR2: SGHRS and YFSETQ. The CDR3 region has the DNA TGCGCCAGCAGCTCCGGGGACACTGAAGCTTTCTTT. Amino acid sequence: CASSSGDTEAFF.

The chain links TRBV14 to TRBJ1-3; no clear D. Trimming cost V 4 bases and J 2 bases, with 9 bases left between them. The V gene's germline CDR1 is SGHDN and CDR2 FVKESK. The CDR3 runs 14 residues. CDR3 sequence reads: CASSLTRPGNTIYF. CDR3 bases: TGTGCCAGCAGCCTCACGCGGCCTGGAAACACCATATATTTT.

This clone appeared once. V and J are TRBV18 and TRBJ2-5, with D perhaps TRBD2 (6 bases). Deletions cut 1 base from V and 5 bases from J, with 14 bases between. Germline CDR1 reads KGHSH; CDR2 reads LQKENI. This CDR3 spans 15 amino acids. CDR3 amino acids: CASSPLFGGEETQYF. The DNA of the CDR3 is TGTGCCAGCTCACCACTCTTCGGGGGTGAGGAGACCCAGTACTTC. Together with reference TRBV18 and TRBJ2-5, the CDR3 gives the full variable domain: NAGVMQNPRHLVRRRGQEARLRCSPMKGHSHVYWYRQLPEEGLKFMVYLQKENIIDESGMPKERFSAEFPKEGPSILRIQQVVRGDSAAYFCASSPLFGGEETQYFGPGTRLLVL.

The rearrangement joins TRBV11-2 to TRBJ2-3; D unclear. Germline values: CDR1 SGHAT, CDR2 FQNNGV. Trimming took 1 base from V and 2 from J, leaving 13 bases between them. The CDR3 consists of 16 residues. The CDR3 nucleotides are TGTGCCAGCAGCTTAGTTTCCTGGACCCCCACAGATACGCAGTATTTT. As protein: CASSLVSWTPTDTQYF. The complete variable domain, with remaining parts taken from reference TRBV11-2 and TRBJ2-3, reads EAGVAQSPRYKIIEKRQSVAFWCNPISGHATLYWYQQILGQGPKLLIQFQNNGVVDDSQLPKDRFSAERLKGVDSTLKIQPAKLEDSAVYLCASSLVSWTPTDTQYFGPGTRLTVL.

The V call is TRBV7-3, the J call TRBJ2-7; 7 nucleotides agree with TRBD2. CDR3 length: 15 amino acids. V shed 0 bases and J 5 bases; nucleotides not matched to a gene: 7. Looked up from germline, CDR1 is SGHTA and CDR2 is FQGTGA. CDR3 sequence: CASSLTAGRVDEQYF. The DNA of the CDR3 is TGTGCCAGCAGCTTAACTGCAGGGAGGGTGGACGAGCAGTACTTC.

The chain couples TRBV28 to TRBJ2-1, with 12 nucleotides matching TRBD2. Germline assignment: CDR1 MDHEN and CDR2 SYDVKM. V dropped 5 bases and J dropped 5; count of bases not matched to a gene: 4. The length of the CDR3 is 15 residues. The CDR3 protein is CASSELAGGHNEQFF. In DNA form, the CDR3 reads TGTGCCAGCAGTGAACTAGCGGGAGGACACAATGAGCAGTTCTTC.

This CDR3 reads CASRQPGQGYEQYF. The CDR3 DNA follows: TGTGCCAGCAGGCAACCGGGACAGGGGTACGAGCAGTACTTC. This chain uses TRBV2 with TRBJ2-7; 10 bases map to TRBD1. This CDR3 region has 14 residues. The germline gives CDR1 SNHLY, CDR2 FYNNEI. Trimming cost V 6 bases and J 4 bases; bases outside gene matches: 6.

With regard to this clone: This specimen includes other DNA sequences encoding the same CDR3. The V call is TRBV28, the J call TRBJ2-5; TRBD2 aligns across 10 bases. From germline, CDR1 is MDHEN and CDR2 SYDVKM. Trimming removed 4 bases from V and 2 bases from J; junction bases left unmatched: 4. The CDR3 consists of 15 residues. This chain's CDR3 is CASSSRLAGQETQYF. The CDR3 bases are TGTGCCAGCAGTTCCCGACTAGCGGGTCAAGAGACCCAGTACTTC. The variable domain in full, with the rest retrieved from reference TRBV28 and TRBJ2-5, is DVKVTQSSRYLVKRTGEKVFLECVQDMDHENMFWYRQDPGLGLRLIYFSYDVKMKEKGDIPEGYSVSREKKERFSLILESASTNQTSMYLCASSSRLAGQETQYFGPGTRLLVL.

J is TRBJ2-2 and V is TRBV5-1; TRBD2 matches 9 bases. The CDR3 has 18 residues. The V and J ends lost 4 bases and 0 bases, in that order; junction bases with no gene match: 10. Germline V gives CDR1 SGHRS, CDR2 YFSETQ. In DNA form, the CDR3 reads TGCGCCAGCAGCCCGCCTCCGGCTAGCGGGACGAACACCGGGGAGCTGTTTTTT. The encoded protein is CASSPPPASGTNTGELFF.

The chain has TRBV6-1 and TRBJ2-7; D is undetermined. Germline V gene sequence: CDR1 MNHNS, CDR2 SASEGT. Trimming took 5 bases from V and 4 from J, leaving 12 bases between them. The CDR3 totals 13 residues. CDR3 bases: TGTGCCAGCAGTCCCAGTACCTGGTACGAGCAGTACTTC. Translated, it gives CASSPSTWYEQYF.

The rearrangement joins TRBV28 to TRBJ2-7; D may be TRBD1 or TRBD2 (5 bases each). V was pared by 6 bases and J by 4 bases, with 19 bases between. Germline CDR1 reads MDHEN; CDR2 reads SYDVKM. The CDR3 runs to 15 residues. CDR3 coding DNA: TGTGCCAGCAGGGGACGGCCGGGCCCCGTTTACGAGCAGTACTTC. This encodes CASRGRPGPVYEQYF.

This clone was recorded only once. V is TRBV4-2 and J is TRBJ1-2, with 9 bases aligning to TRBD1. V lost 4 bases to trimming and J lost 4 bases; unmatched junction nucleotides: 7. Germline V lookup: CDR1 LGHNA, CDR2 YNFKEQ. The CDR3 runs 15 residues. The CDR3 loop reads CASSPGQGLVYGYTF. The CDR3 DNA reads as TGTGCCAGCAGCCCCGGACAGGGGTTAGTCTATGGCTACACCTTC.

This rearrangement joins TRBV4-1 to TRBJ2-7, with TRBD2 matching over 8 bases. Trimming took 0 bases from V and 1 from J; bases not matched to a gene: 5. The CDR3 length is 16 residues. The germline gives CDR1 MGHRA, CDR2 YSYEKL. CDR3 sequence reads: CASSQDWREASYEQYF. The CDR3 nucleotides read TGCGCCAGCAGCCAAGATTGGCGGGAGGCGTCCTACGAGCAGTACTTC.

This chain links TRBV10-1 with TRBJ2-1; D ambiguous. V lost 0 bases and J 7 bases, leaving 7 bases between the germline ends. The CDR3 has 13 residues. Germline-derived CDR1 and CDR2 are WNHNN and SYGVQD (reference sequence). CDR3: CASSESTRNEQFF. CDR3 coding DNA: TGCGCCAGCAGTGAGTCGACGCGGAATGAGCAGTTCTTC.

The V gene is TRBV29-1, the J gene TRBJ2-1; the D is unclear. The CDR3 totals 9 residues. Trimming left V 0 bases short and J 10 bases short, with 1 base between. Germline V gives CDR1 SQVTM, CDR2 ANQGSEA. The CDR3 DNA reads TGCAGCGTTGAAGAGGAGCAGTTCTTC. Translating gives CSVEEEQFF.

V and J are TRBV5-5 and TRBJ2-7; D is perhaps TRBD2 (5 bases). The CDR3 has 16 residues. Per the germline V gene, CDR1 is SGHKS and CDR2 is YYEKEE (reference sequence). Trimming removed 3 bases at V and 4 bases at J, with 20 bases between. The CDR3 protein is CASSSLSGLTPYEQYF. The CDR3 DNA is TGTGCCAGCAGCTCACTCAGCGGCCTCACGCCTTACGAGCAGTACTTC.

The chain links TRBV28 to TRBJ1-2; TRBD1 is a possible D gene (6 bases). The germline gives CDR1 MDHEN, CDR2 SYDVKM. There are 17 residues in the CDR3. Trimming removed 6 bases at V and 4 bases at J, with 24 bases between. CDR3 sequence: CASSSPTGTPLGYGYTF. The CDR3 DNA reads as TGTGCCAGCAGCTCACCTACCGGGACACCTTTGGGCTATGGCTACACCTTC.